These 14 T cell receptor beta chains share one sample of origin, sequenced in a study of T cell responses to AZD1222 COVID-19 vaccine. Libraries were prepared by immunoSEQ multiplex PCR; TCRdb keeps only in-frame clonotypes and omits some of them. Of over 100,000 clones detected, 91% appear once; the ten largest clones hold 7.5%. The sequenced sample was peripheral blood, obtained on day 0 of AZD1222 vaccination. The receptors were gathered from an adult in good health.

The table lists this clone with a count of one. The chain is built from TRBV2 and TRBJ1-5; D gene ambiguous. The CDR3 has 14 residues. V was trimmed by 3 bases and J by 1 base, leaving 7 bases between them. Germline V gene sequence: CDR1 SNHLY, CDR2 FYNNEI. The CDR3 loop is CASSDEWSNQPQHF. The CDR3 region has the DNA TGTGCCAGCAGTGACGAGTGGAGCAATCAGCCCCAGCATTTT.

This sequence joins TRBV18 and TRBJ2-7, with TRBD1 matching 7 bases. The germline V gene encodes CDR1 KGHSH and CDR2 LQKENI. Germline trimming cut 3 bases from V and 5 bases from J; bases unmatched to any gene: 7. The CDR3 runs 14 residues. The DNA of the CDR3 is TGTGCCAGCTCACCTCGGCCAACAGGGGACGAGCAGTACTTC. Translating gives CASSPRPTGDEQYF.

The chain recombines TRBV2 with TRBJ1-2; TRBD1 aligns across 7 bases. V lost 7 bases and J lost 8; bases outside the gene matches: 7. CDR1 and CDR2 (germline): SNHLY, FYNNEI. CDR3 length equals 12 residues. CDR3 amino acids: CASKEGAEGYTF. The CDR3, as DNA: TGTGCCAGCAAGGAGGGGGCAGAGGGCTACACCTTC.

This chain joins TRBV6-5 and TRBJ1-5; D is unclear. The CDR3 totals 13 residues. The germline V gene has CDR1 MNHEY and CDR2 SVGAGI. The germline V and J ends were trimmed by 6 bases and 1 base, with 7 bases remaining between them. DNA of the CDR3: TGTGCCAGCAGGGGCGAAAGCAATCAGCCCCAGCATTTT. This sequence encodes CASRGESNQPQHF.

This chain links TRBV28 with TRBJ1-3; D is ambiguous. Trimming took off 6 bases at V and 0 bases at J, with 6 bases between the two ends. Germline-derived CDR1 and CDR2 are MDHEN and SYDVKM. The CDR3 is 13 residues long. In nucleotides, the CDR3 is TGTGCCAGCAGCTGGCACTCTGGAAACACCATATATTTT. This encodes CASSWHSGNTIYF. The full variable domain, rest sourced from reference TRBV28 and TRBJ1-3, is DVKVTQSSRYLVKRTGEKVFLECVQDMDHENMFWYRQDPGLGLRLIYFSYDVKMKEKGDIPEGYSVSREKKERFSLILESASTNQTSMYLCASSWHSGNTIYFGEGSWLTVV.

The CDR3 DNA reads as TGCAGTGCTAGAGTAATATATGGCTACACCTTC. It is translated as CSARVIYGYTF. V is TRBV20-1 and J is TRBJ1-2, with D unclear. Germline loops: CDR1 DFQATT, CDR2 SNEGSKA (reference sequence). Between the trimmed V and J ends, which lost 1 base and 5 bases, there was a span of 5 bases. The CDR3 contains 11 residues.

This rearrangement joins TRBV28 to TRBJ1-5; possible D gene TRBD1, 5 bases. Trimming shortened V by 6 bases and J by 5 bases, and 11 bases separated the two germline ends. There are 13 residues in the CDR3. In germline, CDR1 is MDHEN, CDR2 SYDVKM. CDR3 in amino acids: CASRNWGDQPQHF. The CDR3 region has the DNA TGTGCCAGCAGGAATTGGGGGGATCAGCCCCAGCATTTT.

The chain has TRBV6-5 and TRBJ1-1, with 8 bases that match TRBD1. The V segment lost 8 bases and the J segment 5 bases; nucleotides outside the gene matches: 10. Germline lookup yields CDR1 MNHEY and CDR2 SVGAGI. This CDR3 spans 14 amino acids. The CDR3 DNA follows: TGTGCCAGCTCAAGAGGACAGGGCGAAACTGAAGCTTTCTTT. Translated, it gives CASSRGQGETEAFF.

The CDR3 is CSVQGGMANYGYTF. The DNA for the CDR3 is TGCAGCGTTCAGGGAGGGATGGCTAACTATGGCTACACCTTC. The V call is TRBV29-1, the J call TRBJ1-2; tentative D call: TRBD1 (5 bases). CDR1 and CDR2 (germline): SQVTM, ANQGSEA. Trimming stripped 5 bases from V and 0 bases from J, with 13 bases between. The length of the CDR3 is 14 residues. Based on the CDR3 plus reference TRBV29-1 and TRBJ1-2, the full variable domain is SAVISQKPSRDICQRGTSLTIQCQVDSQVTMMFWYRQQPGQSLTLIATANQGSEATYESGFVIDKFPISRPNLTFSTLTVSNMSPEDSSIYLCSVQGGMANYGYTFGSGTRLTVV.

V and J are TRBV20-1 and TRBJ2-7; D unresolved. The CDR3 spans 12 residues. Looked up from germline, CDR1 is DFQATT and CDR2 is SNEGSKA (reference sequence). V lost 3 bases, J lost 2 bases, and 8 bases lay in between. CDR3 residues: CSASAGTYEQYF. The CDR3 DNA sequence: TGCAGTGCTAGTGCAGGAACCTACGAGCAGTACTTC.

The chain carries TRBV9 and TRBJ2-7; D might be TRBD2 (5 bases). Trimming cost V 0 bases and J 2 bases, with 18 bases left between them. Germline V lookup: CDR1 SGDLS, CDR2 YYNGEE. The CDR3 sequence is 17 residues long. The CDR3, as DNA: TGTGCCAGCAGCGTAGGGGGAGACCCCTCCGGGACCTACGAGCAGTACTTC. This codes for CASSVGGDPSGTYEQYF.

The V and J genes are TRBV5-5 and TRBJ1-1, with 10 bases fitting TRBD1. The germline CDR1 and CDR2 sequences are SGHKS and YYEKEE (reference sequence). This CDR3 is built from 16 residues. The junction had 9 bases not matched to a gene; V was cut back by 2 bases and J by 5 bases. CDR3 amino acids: CASSLRWDRGWTEAFF. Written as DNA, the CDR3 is TGTGCCAGCAGCTTACGGTGGGACAGGGGATGGACTGAAGCTTTCTTT.

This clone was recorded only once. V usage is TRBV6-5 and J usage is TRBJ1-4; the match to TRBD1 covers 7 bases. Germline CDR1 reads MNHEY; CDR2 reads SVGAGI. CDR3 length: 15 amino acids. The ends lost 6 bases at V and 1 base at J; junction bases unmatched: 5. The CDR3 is CASRLQGLTNEKLFF. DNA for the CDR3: TGTGCCAGCAGGTTACAGGGGCTAACTAATGAAAAACTGTTTTTT.

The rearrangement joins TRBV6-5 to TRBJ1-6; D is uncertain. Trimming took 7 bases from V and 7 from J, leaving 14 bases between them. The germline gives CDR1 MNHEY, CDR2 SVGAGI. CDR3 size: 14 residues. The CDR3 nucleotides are TGTGCCAGCACCCCGGGCCGAGGGAATTCACCCCTCCACTTT. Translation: CASTPGRGNSPLHF.